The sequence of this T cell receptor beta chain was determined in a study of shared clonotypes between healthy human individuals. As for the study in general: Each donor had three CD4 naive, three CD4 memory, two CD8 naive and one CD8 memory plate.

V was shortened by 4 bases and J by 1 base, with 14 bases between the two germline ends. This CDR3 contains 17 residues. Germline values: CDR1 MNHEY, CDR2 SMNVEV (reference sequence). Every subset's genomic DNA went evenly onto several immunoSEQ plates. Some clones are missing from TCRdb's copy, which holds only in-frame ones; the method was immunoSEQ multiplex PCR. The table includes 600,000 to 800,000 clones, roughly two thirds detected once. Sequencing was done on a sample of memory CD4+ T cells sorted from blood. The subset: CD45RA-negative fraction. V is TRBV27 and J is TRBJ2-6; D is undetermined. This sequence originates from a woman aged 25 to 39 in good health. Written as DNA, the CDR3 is TGTGCCAGCAGTTATCTGGCGATTGGGTCTGGGGCCAACGTCCTGACTTTC. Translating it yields CASSYLAIGSGANVLTF. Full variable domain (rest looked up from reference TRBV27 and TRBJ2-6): EAQVTQNPRYLITVTGKKLTVTCSQNMNHEYMSWYRQDPGLGLRQIYYSMNVEVTDKGDVPEGYKVSRKEKRNFPLILESPSPNQTSLYFCASSYLAIGSGANVLTFGAGSRLTVL.